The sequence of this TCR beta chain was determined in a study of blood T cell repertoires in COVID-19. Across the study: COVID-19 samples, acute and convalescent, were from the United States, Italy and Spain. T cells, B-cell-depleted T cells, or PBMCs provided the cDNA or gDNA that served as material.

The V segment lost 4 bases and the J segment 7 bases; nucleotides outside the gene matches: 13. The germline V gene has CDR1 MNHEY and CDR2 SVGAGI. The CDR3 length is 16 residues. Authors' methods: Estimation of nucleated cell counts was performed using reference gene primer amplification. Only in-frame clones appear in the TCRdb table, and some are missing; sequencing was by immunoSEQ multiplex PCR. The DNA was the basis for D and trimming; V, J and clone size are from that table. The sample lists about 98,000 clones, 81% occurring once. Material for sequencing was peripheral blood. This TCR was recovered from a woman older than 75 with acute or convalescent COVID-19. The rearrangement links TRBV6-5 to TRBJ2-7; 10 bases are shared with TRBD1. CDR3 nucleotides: TGTGCCAGCAGTTCGAATTCCGGGACAGGGGTGAGGGAGCAGTACTTC. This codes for CASSSNSGTGVREQYF.